This entry lists 27 T cell receptor beta chains sequenced from one sample in a study of Graves' ophthalmopathy and Graves' hyperthyroidism. RNA transcripts yielded amplified TCR beta CDR3 regions. Investigators did first-round RT-PCR with HTBI primers, then second-round multiplex PCR. Each CDR3 protein is one row after TCRdb ran MiXCR on the multiplex PCR reads. Of 200,000 to 300,000 distinct CDR3 sequences detected, about 47% appear once; the ten largest clones hold less than 50%. The sample taken for sequencing was peripheral blood. The receptors originated from an adult man with Graves' ophthalmopathy.

This clonotype was observed at least ten times. The chain has TRBV15 and TRBJ1-1; the match to TRBD1 covers 9 bases. Losses at the gene ends were 4 bases for V and 3 bases for J; bases not matched to a gene: 9. Germline CDR1 and CDR2: LNHNV and YYDKDF (reference sequence). The CDR3 covers 16 residues. The CDR3 here is CATSKAGTGIDTEAFF. CDR3 sequence (DNA): TGTGCCACCAGCAAGGCCGGGACAGGGATTGACACTGAAGCTTTCTTT. Complete variable domain (other parts from reference TRBV15 and TRBJ1-1): DAMVIQNPRYQVTQFGKPVTLSCSQTLNHNVMYWYQQKSSQAPKLLFHYYDKDFNNEADTPDNFQSRRPNTSFCFLDIRSPGLGDTAMYLCATSKAGTGIDTEAFFGQGTRLTVV.

This clonotype was counted once. The V and J genes are TRBV6-5 and TRBJ2-7, with 8 bases aligning to TRBD1. Germline V gene lookup returns CDR1 MNHEY and CDR2 SVGAGI. Trimming removed 4 bases from V and 0 bases from J; junction bases left unmatched: 5. The CDR3 totals 15 residues. The CDR3 sequence: CASSLDRGGSYEQYF. For the CDR3, the DNA is TGTGCCAGCAGTTTAGACAGGGGAGGCTCCTACGAGCAGTACTTC.

A few counts support this clonotype. The chain recombines TRBV24-1 with TRBJ2-5; TRBD2 might be the D (5 bases). Germline V lookup: CDR1 KGHDR, CDR2 SFDVKD. CDR3 length: 13 amino acids. With 4 bases removed from V and 7 bases from J, the gap between germline ends came to 12 bases. The CDR3 nucleotides are TGTGCCACCAGTGAAGAGCCCCGGGGGACCCAGTACTTC. It codes for CATSEEPRGTQYF.

The rearrangement joins TRBV6-1 to TRBJ1-5, with D maybe TRBD1 (5 bases). The CDR3 runs to 13 residues. V lost 3 bases to trimming and J lost 7 bases, with 10 bases between them. Germline V lookup: CDR1 MNHNS, CDR2 SASEGT. As DNA, the CDR3 is TGTGCCAGCAGTGAGCAGGGTGGCCAGCCCCAGCATTTT. It specifies CASSEQGGQPQHF.

V and J are TRBV5-8 and TRBJ2-5; maybe TRBD1 (8 bases). Trimming removed 3 bases from V and 3 bases from J, with 15 bases in between. Per the germline V gene, CDR1 is SGHTS and CDR2 is YDEGEE. This CDR3 is 15 amino acids long. The chain's CDR3 is CASSSTGGAKETQYF. The CDR3 DNA reads as TGTGCCAGCAGCTCCACAGGGGGGGCCAAAGAGACCCAGTACTTC. The full variable domain, rest sourced from reference TRBV5-8 and TRBJ2-5, is EAGVTQSPTHLIKTRGQQATLRCSPISGHTSVYWYQQALGLGLQFLLWYDEGEERNRGNFPPRFSGRQFPNYSSELNVNALELEDSALYLCASSSTGGAKETQYFGPGTRLLVL.

The V and J genes are TRBV29-1 and TRBJ2-5; maybe TRBD2 (6 bases). The V and J ends lost 8 bases and 2 bases respectively, with 15 bases between them. This CDR3 has 13 amino acids. In germline, CDR1 is SQVTM, CDR2 ANQGSEA. This CDR3 reads CSSLGGIQETQYF. The CDR3 DNA sequence: TGCAGCTCCCTTGGAGGGATTCAAGAGACCCAGTACTTC.

This chain joins TRBV11-3 and TRBJ1-5; possible D gene TRBD1, 5 bases. Trimming removed 3 bases at V and 6 bases at J, with 9 bases between. The CDR3 has 13 amino acids. CDR1 is SGHNT and CDR2 is YENEEA in the germline V gene. CDR3 DNA: TGTGCCAGCAGCTTCCAGGGAGGTCAGCCCCAGCATTTT. This codes for CASSFQGGQPQHF.

This clonotype was counted between two and nine times. The CDR3 DNA sequence: TGCAGCGTGCCCGGGACTAGCCGATTCGGGGCCAACGTCCTGACTTTC. This encodes CSVPGTSRFGANVLTF. The chain carries TRBV29-1 and TRBJ2-6; 9 positions match TRBD2. Per germline, CDR1 SQVTM and CDR2 ANQGSEA. The V and J ends lost 6 bases and 4 bases, in that order; junction bases with no gene match: 10. CDR3 length: 16 residues.

The chain is built from TRBV7-2 and TRBJ2-5; 12 bases line up with TRBD2. The CDR3 has 18 residues. Losses at the gene ends were 5 bases for V and 4 bases for J; bases not matched to a gene: 14. Germline V gives CDR1 SGHTA, CDR2 FQGNSA. The CDR3 sequence is CASSPSSGGAVIAETQYF. The CDR3, as DNA: TGTGCCAGCAGCCCTTCTAGCGGGGGGGCCGTGATAGCAGAGACCCAGTACTTC.

This clonotype showed up just a few times. This chain connects TRBV7-6 to TRBJ1-4, with 7 bases aligning to TRBD1. The germline V gene encodes CDR1 SGHVS and CDR2 FNYEAQ. The CDR3 totals 12 residues. V trimming: 5 bases; J trimming: 7 bases; junction bases outside the gene matches: 1. The CDR3 here is CASSRTGEKLFF. CDR3 nucleotides: TGTGCCAGCAGCCGGACAGGTGAAAAACTGTTTTTT.

This clonotype was detected only a few times. The chain uses TRBV5-8 and TRBJ2-7, with D unclear. CDR3 size: 12 residues. Per germline, CDR1 SGHTS and CDR2 YDEGEE. Trimming pared 2 bases from V and 4 bases from J, leaving 7 bases between. CDR3 in DNA: TGTGCCAGCAGCTTTAGGCAATACGAGCAGTACTTC. Its protein product is CASSFRQYEQYF.

This clonotype was picked up a small number of times. The V and J genes are TRBV20-1 and TRBJ2-5, with TRBD2 matching 14 bases. The J segment lost 2 bases and the V segment lost 3 bases, leaving 5 bases of the junction unmatched. The germline CDR1 and CDR2 sequences are DFQATT and SNEGSKA (reference sequence). The CDR3 contains 16 residues. The CDR3 nucleotides are TGCAGTGCTAGGTCCGGGACTAGCGGGGGACAAGAGACCCAGTACTTC. Translated: CSARSGTSGGQETQYF.

This clonotype was seen ten or more times. The V call is TRBV24-1, the J call TRBJ2-5; 8 positions match TRBD2. Germline V CDR1 and CDR2: KGHDR, SFDVKD. V shed 2 bases and J 5 bases; nucleotides not matched to a gene: 6. The CDR3 spans 15 residues. The chain's CDR3 is CATSDSTAGAETQYF. CDR3 in DNA: TGTGCCACCAGTGATTCCACAGCGGGAGCGGAGACCCAGTACTTC.

The rearrangement uses TRBV7-2 and TRBJ1-1; tentatively, D is TRBD1 (6 bases). The CDR3 contains 14 residues. Trimming removed 4 bases from V and 1 base from J, with 10 bases in between. The germline V gene encodes CDR1 SGHTA and CDR2 FQGNSA. The CDR3 reads CASSSQGGNTEAFF. As DNA, the CDR3 is TGTGCCAGCAGCTCACAGGGAGGGAACACTGAAGCTTTCTTT.

Turning to this clonotype: At one end the junction does not follow the germline gene, possibly because of a read error. This sequence joins TRBV10-3 and TRBJ1-6; D is ambiguous. Germline lookup yields CDR1 ENHRY and CDR2 SYGVKD. The CDR3 loop spans 12 amino acids. As DNA, the CDR3 is TGTGCCATCAGTGGGGATTATTCACTCCTCCACTTT. Protein sequence: CAISGDYSLLHF.

This chain connects TRBV5-4 to TRBJ2-7; TRBD1 matches 7 bases. Germline CDR1 reads SGHNT; CDR2 reads YYREEE (reference sequence). Trimming at V came to 0 bases and at J to 3 bases, leaving 6 bases not matched to a gene. The CDR3 length is 15 residues. As DNA, the CDR3 is TGTGCCAGCAGCTTGGTTCCACGGGACAGCTACGAGCAGTACTTC. Protein product: CASSLVPRDSYEQYF. The entire variable domain, with the rest obtained from reference TRBV5-4 and TRBJ2-7, is as follows: ETGVTQSPTHLIKTRGQQVTLRCSSQSGHNTVSWYQQALGQGPQFIFQYYREEENGRGNFPPRFSGLQFPNYSSELNVNALELDDSALYLCASSLVPRDSYEQYFGPGTRLTVT.

This clonotype was counted between two and nine times. The V call is TRBV19, the J call TRBJ1-1; D possibly corresponds to TRBD1 (6 bases). The V gene lost 1 base and the J gene lost 0 bases, with 12 bases spanning the gap. Germline V gene lookup returns CDR1 LNHDA and CDR2 SQIVND (reference sequence). The CDR3 runs to 16 residues. CDR3 loop: CASSIGGAGMNTEAFF. The CDR3 nucleotides are TGTGCCAGTAGTATAGGGGGGGCGGGTATGAACACTGAAGCTTTCTTT.

CDR3 sequence: CASDGTGGPSYEQYF. CDR3 sequence (DNA): TGTGCCAGCGACGGGACAGGGGGACCCTCCTACGAGCAGTACTTC. The rearrangement links TRBV10-3 to TRBJ2-7; 11 bases agree with TRBD1. V was clipped by 10 bases and J by 0 bases; unmatched bases: 8. The CDR3 is 15 residues long. Germline V gene data show CDR1 as ENHRY and CDR2 as SYGVKD.

The chain links TRBV10-3 to TRBJ2-7; 12 bases agree with TRBD2. The J call is in doubt because the DNA end fits TRBJ2-1 better. Germline values: CDR1 ENHRY, CDR2 SYGVKD. CDR3 length equals 14 residues. CDR3 loop: CAIRELAGGNEQFF. CDR3 bases: TGTGCCATCAGGGAACTAGCGGGGGGCAATGAGCAGTTCTTC.

Points on this clonotype: Its ends do not fully match the called genes, so a read error is possible. The gene calls are TRBV10-2 and TRBJ2-5, with D tentatively TRBD1 (5 bases). CDR3 size: 17 residues. Germline V lookup: CDR1 WSHSY, CDR2 SAAADI. CDR3 sequence reads: CASSGPDSAYWEETQYF. CDR3 DNA sequence: TGTGCCAGCAGTGGCCCAGACAGTGCGTATTGGGAAGAGACCCAGTACTTC.

This clonotype came up a few times. A read error is possible here, since a much larger clone lies one base away. This chain connects TRBV20-1 to TRBJ2-5; tentative D call: TRBD2 (6 bases). Trimming cost V 7 bases and J 9 bases, with 18 bases left between them. CDR1 DFQATT and CDR2 SNEGSKA come from the germline V gene (reference sequence). The CDR3 totals 12 residues. CDR3 nucleotide sequence: TGCAGTGAGTGGGCAGGAGGGGAGGCCCAGTACTTC. Translating it yields CSEWAGGEAQYF.

This chain joins TRBV28 and TRBJ2-7; perhaps TRBD1 as D (5 bases). TRBJ2-5 explains the end of the DNA better; the J call may be wrong. Germline CDR1 reads MDHEN; CDR2 reads SYDVKM. This CDR3 is built from 16 residues. The CDR3 sequence is CASSSPRRQGDETQYF. The CDR3 DNA sequence: TGTGCCAGCAGTTCCCCCCGAAGGCAGGGTGACGAGACCCAGTACTTC.

This clonotype was found once. The rearrangement uses TRBV9 and TRBJ1-5; 9 bases agree with TRBD1. The CDR3 contains 15 residues. Germline V gene lookup returns CDR1 SGDLS and CDR2 YYNGEE. Losses at the gene ends were 4 bases for V and 2 bases for J; bases not matched to a gene: 4. CDR3 region: CASSKDRGGNQPQHF. The CDR3 nucleotides are TGTGCCAGCAGCAAAGACAGGGGGGGCAATCAGCCCCAGCATTTT.

The sample holds a few counts of this clonotype. One junction end disagrees with the germline gene, perhaps due to a read error. The rearrangement joins TRBV7-7 to TRBJ1-4; perhaps TRBD1 as D (6 bases). The CDR3 totals 15 residues. Germline V gene data show CDR1 as SSHAT and CDR2 as FNYEAQ (reference sequence). Here the CDR3 reads CASSPRTAPNEKLFF. The CDR3, as DNA: TGTGCTAGCAGCCCTCGGACAGCCCCTAATGAAAAACTGTTTTTT.

The chain combines TRBV5-1 with TRBJ2-5, with 12 positions matching TRBD2. CDR3 length: 15 residues. CDR1 and CDR2 from the germline V gene are SGHRS and YFSETQ. V was clipped by 3 bases and J by 4 bases; unmatched bases: 4. The CDR3 loop is CASSSGLAGPETQYF. CDR3 DNA: TGCGCCAGCAGCTCTGGACTAGCGGGACCAGAGACCCAGTACTTC.

The chain is built from TRBV12-3 or TRBV12-4 and TRBJ2-7; possible D gene TRBD1, 8 bases. The CDR3 is 14 residues long. V was trimmed by 6 bases and J by 3 bases, leaving 15 bases between them. The CDR3 nucleotides are TGTGCCAGCAGCACTAGCGACAGGGGCTACGAGCAGTACTTC. Residues: CASSTSDRGYEQYF.

The chain recombines TRBV9 with TRBJ1-1; the match to TRBD1 covers 8 bases. The ends lost 3 bases at V and 7 bases at J; junction bases unmatched: 14. The V gene's germline CDR1 is SGDLS and CDR2 YYNGEE. This CDR3 region has 16 residues. The CDR3 bases are TGTGCCAGCAGCGCCGGACAGGGCAAGGGCAGGGGTGAAGCTTTCTTT. Protein product: CASSAGQGKGRGEAFF.